This passage covers 10 T cell receptor beta chains from one sample sequenced in a study of blood T cell repertoires in COVID-19. Clones were read by immunoSEQ multiplex PCR, and TCRdb kept only the in-frame ones, dropping some. Among roughly 170,000 clones listed, less than 85% were seen once. Source material: PBMCs or T cells enriched from blood (not recorded which). Receptors were obtained from a man aged 45-65 years who had recovered from COVID-19.

This clone was seen more than once but under ten times. The chain couples TRBV19 to TRBJ2-7; D might be TRBD1 (6 bases). With 7 bases removed from V and 4 bases from J, the gap between germline ends came to 17 bases. Germline V gene sequence: CDR1 LNHDA, CDR2 SQIVND (reference sequence). This CDR3 region has 14 residues. The CDR3 bases are TGTGCCAGTATTCTTCCGGGACACCAATACGAGCAGTACTTC. Its protein is CASILPGHQYEQYF. Full variable domain (rest looked up from reference TRBV19 and TRBJ2-7): DGGITQSPKYLFRKEGQNVTLSCEQNLNHDAMYWYRQDPGQGLRLIYYSQIVNDFQKGDIAEGYSVSREKKESFPLTVTSAQKNPTAFYLCASILPGHQYEQYFGPGTRLTVT.

The chain links TRBV4-1 to TRBJ1-5, with D unclear. Between the trimmed V and J ends, which lost 2 bases and 2 bases, there was a span of 10 bases. CDR1 is MGHRA and CDR2 is YSYEKL in the germline V gene. The CDR3 extends over 15 amino acids. This chain's CDR3 is CASSQRVAGNQPQHF. The CDR3 nucleotides read TGCGCCAGCAGCCAAAGAGTAGCAGGCAATCAGCCCCAGCATTTT.

The gene calls are TRBV6-5 and TRBJ2-5, with a weak D call TRBD2 (6 bases). V lost 0 bases and J lost 2, with 10 bases in between. The CDR3 runs to 15 residues. Germline V gives CDR1 MNHEY, CDR2 SVGAGI. CDR3 residues: CASSYSGLMQETQYF. The CDR3 nucleotides read TGTGCCAGCAGTTACTCGGGACTGATGCAAGAGACCCAGTACTTC.

The J gene is TRBJ2-3, the V gene TRBV18; TRBD2 is a possible D gene (6 bases). Trimming pared 2 bases from V and 4 bases from J, leaving 10 bases between. From germline, CDR1 is KGHSH and CDR2 LQKENI. This CDR3 spans 14 amino acids. The CDR3, as DNA: TGTGCCAGCTCACCAGGGAGGCTCCCAGATACGCAGTATTTT. Encoded protein: CASSPGRLPDTQYF.

The chain links TRBV7-3 to TRBJ2-7; 11 bases align to TRBD1. Trimming removed 5 bases from V and 5 bases from J; junction bases left unmatched: 8. Germline CDR1 reads SGHTA; CDR2 reads FQGTGA. The CDR3 loop spans 15 amino acids. CDR3 sequence: CASSPIGQGADEQYF. Here the CDR3 DNA reads TGTGCCAGCAGCCCTATTGGACAGGGGGCCGACGAGCAGTACTTC.

The chain links TRBV5-1 to TRBJ1-3; D call uncertain. Germline V gene data show CDR1 as SGHRS and CDR2 as YFSETQ. CDR3 size: 14 residues. Trimming left V 4 bases short and J 0 bases short, with 8 bases between. In DNA form, the CDR3 reads TGCGCCAGCAGCCTAGGGAGCTCTGGAAACACCATATATTTT. This translates into CASSLGSSGNTIYF.

The chain links TRBV7-9 to TRBJ2-5, with a tentative D call TRBD1 (6 bases). The length of the CDR3 is 13 residues. Germline lookup yields CDR1 SEHNR and CDR2 FQNEAQ (reference sequence). The V and J ends lost 2 bases and 7 bases respectively, with 11 bases between them. The CDR3 DNA sequence: TGTGCCAGCAGCTTAACGGCACAGGGGACCCAGTACTTC. Translating it yields CASSLTAQGTQYF.

The CDR3 coding sequence is TGTGCCAGCAGCTTAGGACAGCGAGATTCACCCCTCCACTTT. Translated, it gives CASSLGQRDSPLHF. The genes are TRBV7-8 and TRBJ1-6, with a tentative D call TRBD1 (5 bases). The CDR3 is 14 amino acids. Trimming removed 1 base at V and 8 bases at J, with 9 bases between. The germline CDR1 and CDR2 sequences are SGHVS and FQNEAQ.

The gene calls are TRBV2 and TRBJ2-2; 9 positions match TRBD1. Germline CDR1 and CDR2: SNHLY and FYNNEI. V trimming: 5 bases; J trimming: 6 bases; junction bases outside the gene matches: 7. The CDR3 extends over 15 amino acids. The CDR3 region is CASSTQGAGAGELFF. CDR3 coding DNA: TGTGCCAGCAGTACACAGGGGGCTGGGGCCGGGGAGCTGTTTTTT.

The V and J genes are TRBV21-1 and TRBJ1-6; the D segment call TRBD1 is taken from the table without a DNA check. TRBV21-1 represents a pseudogene. The CDR3 runs to 16 residues. CDR3 DNA: TGTGCCAGCAGCCTAGCCGGGGGACAGGGTCCTGGACCCCTCCACTTT. It codes for CASSLAGGQGPGPLHF.